This T cell receptor beta chain was captured in a study of molecular identifiers for immune sequencing clone quantification. Study in general: Split five ways in replicates, RNA from around 20,000 or 99,000 naive CD8 cells had four portions sequenced. General study points: Spiked Jurkat TCR RNA equal to one cell could reportedly be picked out among approximately 980,000 naive cells. Barcodes shared by identical TCR molecules could lead to underestimated sizes of highly expanded clones.

V dropped 2 bases and J dropped 6 bases, with 5 bases sitting between them. Germline lookup yields CDR1 SEHNR and CDR2 FQNEAQ (reference sequence). The CDR3 loop spans 12 amino acids. In TCRdb, the PCR reads were re-called with MiXCR into one record per CDR3 protein. Seen here are about 640,000 distinct CDR3 sequences, about 20% observed once, and the top ten hold roughly 0.85%. Details on this clonotype: Its specificity is unknown. This may arise from a read error, as a much more abundant clone is one base away.

Naive CD8 T cells were sorted, and the gate applied was CD8+CD4-CCR7+CD45RA+. This clonotype was sampled from a human donor in good health. Some libraries in this study had Jurkat cell RNA spiked in. The rearrangement links TRBV7-9 to TRBJ2-1, with no clear D. Input material: naive CD8+ T cells from blood, with Jurkat cell RNA spiked in. Subset reported: FACS-sorted CD8+CD4-CCR7+CD45RA+ naive T cells. CDR3 region: CASSLILNEQFF. CDR3 bases: TGTGCCAGCAGCTTAATCCTCAATGAGCAGTTCTTC.